These 32 T cell receptor beta chains came from one sample sequenced in a study of CD8+ T cells in alopecia areata listed by TCRdb under 2018. The sample's treatment or condition label, in plain terms: oral pan-JAK inhibitor, 5-10 mg twice daily. Library preparation employed the immunoSEQ multiplex PCR assay. For TCR sequencing, RNA was extracted from every sample and reverse transcribed into cDNA to serve as template. TCRdb retrieved this table from immuneACCESS and kept in-frame rearrangements only. Not all clones are present; in checked studies, unresolved V genes account for under half, and no reason is known for the remainder. In all, the sample holds 150,000 to 200,000 clones, and around 60% of those were seen once. The top ten hold approximately 1.3% of the sample. The sample was CD4+ T cells sorted from blood, taken around week 50, from a patient treated with tofacitinib. These receptors were obtained from a human donor with alopecia areata.

The gene calls are TRBV30 and TRBJ1-1; D gene ambiguous. Trimming removed 0 bases from V and 1 base from J, with 9 bases in between. CDR1 is GTSNPN and CDR2 is SVGIG in the germline V gene (reference sequence). The CDR3 spans 14 residues. This CDR3 is CAWSVVAENTEAFF. CDR3 bases: TGTGCCTGGAGTGTCGTGGCGGAGAACACTGAAGCTTTCTTT. Combining the CDR3 with reference TRBV30 and TRBJ1-1 gives the whole variable domain SQTIHQWPATLVQPVGSPLSLECTVEGTSNPNLYWYRQAAGRGLQLLFYSVGIGQISSEVPQNLSASRPQDRQFILSSKKLLLSDSGFYLCAWSVVAENTEAFFGQGTRLTVV.

Turning to this clone: Other nucleotide sequences from this sample produce the same CDR3. The chain links TRBV29-1 to TRBJ1-1; no firm D call. Germline V lookup: CDR1 SQVTM, CDR2 ANQGSEA. The CDR3 is 11 residues long. The V gene lost 4 bases and the J gene lost 0 bases, with 3 bases spanning the gap. The CDR3 is CSVALNTEAFF. The CDR3 DNA reads TGCAGCGTTGCGTTGAACACTGAAGCTTTCTTT.

V is TRBV19 and J is TRBJ2-3, with D possibly being TRBD2 (5 bases). Germline V gene sequence: CDR1 LNHDA, CDR2 SQIVND (reference sequence). V was pared by 6 bases and J by 0 bases, with 10 bases between. The CDR3 covers 14 residues. The CDR3 region is CASRSGPSTDTQYF. In DNA form, the CDR3 reads TGTGCCAGTAGGAGCGGTCCTAGCACAGATACGCAGTATTTT.

This clone was recorded once. The chain employs TRBV14 and TRBJ2-5; 8 bases are a match to TRBD1. CDR1 is SGHDN, CDR2 FVKESK, per germline. The length of the CDR3 is 14 residues. With 1 base clipped from V and 6 bases from J, the junction kept 4 bases outside the gene matches. CDR3 amino acids: CASSQAGGGKTQYF. CDR3 sequence (DNA): TGTGCCAGCAGCCAAGCAGGGGGCGGTAAGACCCAGTACTTC.

V and J are TRBV29-1 and TRBJ1-5; tentatively, D is TRBD1 (5 bases). The CDR3 has 13 amino acids. Deletions cut 3 bases from V and 6 bases from J, with 12 bases between. Germline CDR1 is SQVTM and CDR2 is ANQGSEA. CDR3 region: CSVEAGFGQPQHF. The CDR3 DNA is TGCAGCGTTGAGGCAGGGTTCGGTCAGCCCCAGCATTTT.

The chain employs TRBV4-3 and TRBJ2-3, with TRBD2 matching over 7 bases. V was clipped by 4 bases and J by 2 bases; unmatched bases: 9. The CDR3 covers 16 residues. Per the germline V gene, CDR1 is LGHNA and CDR2 is YSLEER. The DNA of the CDR3 is TGCGCCAGCAGCCGAAAGCGGGGAAGGGCCACAGATACGCAGTATTTT. The encoded protein is CASSRKRGRATDTQYF.

This chain links TRBV23-1 with TRBJ1-6; no clear D. TRBV23-1 qualifies as an ORF whose function is uncertain. This CDR3 spans 15 amino acids. Trimming shortened V by 4 bases and J by 6 bases, and 13 bases separated the two germline ends. The CDR3 DNA reads as TGCGCCAGCAGTCCCCCCCGGGGATTTAATTCACCCCTCCACTTT. Translating gives CASSPPRGFNSPLHF.

V usage is TRBV5-1 and J usage is TRBJ2-5; no firm D call. Germline loops: CDR1 SGHRS, CDR2 YFSETQ. This CDR3 is 13 amino acids long. V dropped 0 bases and J dropped 5 bases, with 8 bases sitting between them. The CDR3 spells CASSLGGVETQYF. CDR3 sequence (DNA): TGCGCCAGCAGCTTGGGCGGAGTGGAGACCCAGTACTTC.

The chain is built from TRBV29-1 and TRBJ2-1; 16 bases fit TRBD2. Germline V gene data show CDR1 as SQVTM and CDR2 as ANQGSEA. The length of the CDR3 is 17 residues. Trimming removed 6 bases from V and 7 bases from J; junction bases left unmatched: 12. This CDR3 reads CSVHGTSGGVMINEQFF. The CDR3 region has the DNA TGCAGCGTCCATGGGACTAGCGGGGGGGTAATGATTAATGAGCAGTTCTTC.

This clone occurred a few times. The CDR3 reads CASSQDRGGGWSGPINEKLFF. CDR3 coding DNA: TGCGCCAGCAGCCAAGATCGAGGGGGCGGTTGGAGCGGACCCATCAATGAAAAACTGTTTTTT. This sequence joins TRBV4-3 and TRBJ1-4, with TRBD1 matching over 7 bases. The V gene end was trimmed by 0 bases and the J gene end by 5 bases; junction bases not matched to a gene: 21. Germline-derived CDR1 and CDR2 are LGHNA and YSLEER. This CDR3 is 21 amino acids long.

The chain carries TRBV7-6 and TRBJ2-1; 9 nucleotides agree with TRBD1. Germline V gene lookup returns CDR1 SGHVS and CDR2 FNYEAQ. The CDR3 is made up of 12 amino acids. With 5 bases clipped from V and 14 bases from J, the junction kept 7 bases outside the gene matches. The CDR3 bases are TGTGCCAGCAGCCGTAGGACAGGGGAAAAGTTCTTC. Amino acids: CASSRRTGEKFF.

This clone has only a few counts. The chain is built from TRBV6-6 and TRBJ2-3; 8 nucleotides match TRBD2. Germline assignment: CDR1 MNHNY and CDR2 SVGAGI (reference sequence). The CDR3 runs to 15 residues. V shed 5 bases, J shed 3 bases, and the junction held 7 bases outside the gene matches. The CDR3 coding sequence is TGTGCCAGCAGTAAAGCGGGGGAGCCAACAGATACGCAGTATTTT. Translated: CASSKAGEPTDTQYF.

The V gene is TRBV10-3, the J gene TRBJ2-5, with TRBD1 matching 9 bases. Germline values: CDR1 ENHRY, CDR2 SYGVKD. The CDR3 has 15 residues. The V and J ends lost 3 bases and 2 bases, in that order; junction bases with no gene match: 4. CDR3 sequence reads: CAISEPDRGQETQYF. The DNA for the CDR3 is TGTGCCATCAGTGAACCCGACAGGGGGCAAGAGACCCAGTACTTC.

This clone appeared a single time. V and J are TRBV7-2 and TRBJ1-2, with D possibly being TRBD1 (6 bases). V gave up 1 base and J gave up 6 bases, with 15 bases separating them. CDR3 length equals 15 residues. Germline-derived CDR1 and CDR2 are SGHTA and FQGNSA. The CDR3 region is CASSLGAGQRDGYTF. CDR3 nucleotides: TGTGCCAGCAGCTTAGGGGCGGGACAACGGGATGGCTACACCTTC.

This chain joins TRBV7-2 and TRBJ1-5, with D possibly matching TRBD1 (6 bases). The CDR3 is made up of 13 amino acids. The germline gives CDR1 SGHTA, CDR2 FQGNSA. The ends were cut back, 10 bases at V and 5 bases at J, with 15 bases in the middle. The DNA of the CDR3 is TGTGCCATCGGGACACAGAGGGATCAGCCCCAGCATTTT. Amino acids: CAIGTQRDQPQHF.

In its sample, this clone was seen many times. The chain is built from TRBV7-9 and TRBJ2-3; tentatively, D is TRBD2 (6 bases). The germline V gene encodes CDR1 SEHNR and CDR2 FQNEAQ (reference sequence). With 3 bases removed from V and 0 bases from J, the gap between germline ends came to 10 bases. The CDR3 is 15 residues long. The CDR3 sequence: CASSFGGDSTDTQYF. In nucleotides, the CDR3 is TGTGCCAGCAGCTTCGGGGGAGATAGCACAGATACGCAGTATTTT.

This chain's CDR3 is CASKGRQETQYF. DNA for the CDR3: TGTGCCAGCAAGGGGAGACAAGAGACCCAGTACTTC. V and J are TRBV7-2 and TRBJ2-5, with D possibly being TRBD1 or TRBD2 (5 bases each). The CDR3 is 12 residues long. V lost 7 bases to trimming and J lost 2 bases, with 8 bases between them. The germline V gene encodes CDR1 SGHTA and CDR2 FQGNSA.

The chain joins TRBV5-1 to TRBJ2-3, with D possibly TRBD2 on 6 matching bases. The V and J ends lost 1 base and 4 bases respectively, with 13 bases between them. Germline assignment: CDR1 SGHRS and CDR2 YFSETQ. CDR3 size: 15 residues. The CDR3 DNA is TGCGCCAGCAGCTTGCGCGGGGTAGTGGCAGATACGCAGTATTTT. Translation gives CASSLRGVVADTQYF.

The J gene is TRBJ2-5, the V gene TRBV4-3; weak D call: TRBD1 (5 bases). The CDR3 has 13 residues. Deletions cut 2 bases from V and 5 bases from J, with 9 bases between. From germline, CDR1 is LGHNA and CDR2 YSLEER. The CDR3 loop is CASSQQGRETQYF. The CDR3 DNA reads TGCGCCAGCAGCCAACAGGGTCGGGAGACCCAGTACTTC.

V gene TRBV10-3 combines with J gene TRBJ2-7, with D perhaps TRBD1 or TRBD2 (6 bases each). Trimming shortened V by 6 bases and J by 2 bases, and 8 bases separated the two germline ends. Germline V gene lookup returns CDR1 ENHRY and CDR2 SYGVKD. The CDR3 consists of 12 residues. CDR3 amino acids: CAISGGPYEQYF. The CDR3, as DNA: TGTGCCATCAGCGGGGGCCCCTACGAGCAGTACTTC.

The CDR3 nucleotides are TGTGCCAGTACCAGGGGCGGGTACTATGGCTACACCTTC. Encoded protein: CASTRGGYYGYTF. This chain links TRBV19 with TRBJ1-2; D possibly corresponds to TRBD1 (6 bases). Per the germline V gene, CDR1 is LNHDA and CDR2 is SQIVND (reference sequence). The CDR3 length is 13 residues. V lost 7 bases and J 3 bases, leaving 12 bases between the germline ends.

This chain connects TRBV25-1 to TRBJ1-1, with D unclear. Trimming cost V 4 bases and J 1 base, with 13 bases left between them. CDR3 length: 15 amino acids. CDR1 is MGHDK, CDR2 SYGVNS, per germline. This CDR3 reads CASSGSRVGNTEAFF. The CDR3 DNA follows: TGTGCCAGCAGTGGATCGCGGGTAGGGAACACTGAAGCTTTCTTT. The full variable domain, its missing parts supplied by reference TRBV25-1 and TRBJ1-1, is EADIYQTPRYLVIGTGKKITLECSQTMGHDKMYWYQQDPGMELHLIHYSYGVNSTEKGDLSSESTVSRIRTEHFPLTLESARPSHTSQYLCASSGSRVGNTEAFFGQGTRLTVV.

The V and J genes are TRBV29-1 and TRBJ2-5; the match to TRBD1 covers 10 bases. The V segment lost 6 bases and the J segment 5 bases; nucleotides outside the gene matches: 9. The CDR3 runs 14 residues. Germline CDR1 SQVTM, CDR2 ANQGSEA. Here the CDR3 DNA reads TGCAGCGTCAAAGACAGGGGGCTGTGGGAGACCCAGTACTTC. This translates into CSVKDRGLWETQYF.

The V and J genes are TRBV5-6 and TRBJ1-1; a possible D gene is TRBD1 (5 bases). This CDR3 is 12 amino acids long. Trimming took off 5 bases at V and 4 bases at J, with 9 bases between the two ends. The germline CDR1 and CDR2 sequences are SGHDT and YYEEEE. This chain's CDR3 is CASSLQGTEAFF. CDR3 nucleotide sequence: TGTGCCAGCAGTTTGCAGGGCACTGAAGCTTTCTTT.

This clone occurred a few times. The chain links TRBV5-1 to TRBJ2-3, with D tentatively TRBD1 (5 bases). Trimming pared 4 bases from V and 4 bases from J, leaving 7 bases between. Germline CDR1 is SGHRS and CDR2 is YFSETQ. This CDR3 has 12 amino acids. Written as DNA, the CDR3 is TGCGCCAGCAGCCCCAGGGCAGATACGCAGTATTTT. It is translated as CASSPRADTQYF.

The chain has TRBV13 and TRBJ2-5; D gene ambiguous. Germline CDR1 and CDR2: PRHDT and FYEKMQ (reference sequence). Trimming stripped 5 bases from V and 5 bases from J, with 15 bases between. The CDR3 length is 14 residues. The CDR3 sequence: CASSPPTSRETQYF. DNA of the CDR3: TGTGCCAGCAGCCCGCCTACGAGCAGGGAGACCCAGTACTTC.

The V call is TRBV29-1, the J call TRBJ1-2; 8 bases agree with TRBD1. CDR3 length: 14 amino acids. V trimming: 5 bases; J trimming: 7 bases; junction bases outside the gene matches: 12. The germline V gene encodes CDR1 SQVTM and CDR2 ANQGSEA. The DNA of the CDR3 is TGCAGCGTTAGCCCGGGACAGGTCTTCTTTGGCTACACCTTC. Translated: CSVSPGQVFFGYTF.

The CDR3 loop reads CASSFPWGLAATDTQYF. The CDR3 DNA reads TGTGCCAGCAGCTTCCCGTGGGGACTAGCTGCAACAGATACGCAGTATTTT. The rearrangement joins TRBV7-2 to TRBJ2-3; 9 nucleotides line up with TRBD2. CDR3 length equals 17 residues. V lost 3 bases and J lost 3; bases outside the gene matches: 10. Germline CDR1 and CDR2: SGHTA and FQGNSA.

The J gene is TRBJ2-3, the V gene TRBV30, with a tentative D call TRBD1 (5 bases). CDR1 and CDR2 (germline): GTSNPN, SVGIG (reference sequence). The V end was cut by 8 bases, the J end by 0 bases, with 18 bases between. This CDR3 comprises 15 residues. The CDR3 coding sequence is TGTGCCCTGGGTAACCAGGACATTAGCACAGATACGCAGTATTTT. This encodes CALGNQDISTDTQYF.

In nucleotides, the CDR3 is TGCAGCGCAACCGGGACAGGCGGTTTCAATGAGCAGTTCTTC. Protein: CSATGTGGFNEQFF. The V gene is TRBV29-1, the J gene TRBJ2-1; 8 bases align to TRBD1. The CDR3 is 14 residues long. Germline V gene lookup returns CDR1 SQVTM and CDR2 ANQGSEA. V lost 7 bases, J lost 6 bases, and 11 bases stayed unmatched.

The CDR3 loop reads CASSLISGGRTDTQYF. The CDR3 nucleotides read TGTGCCAGCAGTTTAATCAGCGGGGGGAGGACAGATACGCAGTATTTT. The chain recombines TRBV27 with TRBJ2-3; 9 positions agree with TRBD2. J was trimmed by 3 bases and V by 2 bases; bases with no gene match: 6. This CDR3 contains 16 residues. CDR1 is MNHEY and CDR2 is SMNVEV in the germline V gene (reference sequence).

V gene TRBV20-1 combines with J gene TRBJ2-2; D not resolved. V was clipped by 1 base and J by 4 bases, with 1 base between them. Germline V lookup: CDR1 DFQATT, CDR2 SNEGSKA (reference sequence). This CDR3 has 11 residues. For the CDR3, the DNA is TGCAGTGCTAGAGTCACCGGGGAGCTGTTTTTT. Amino acids: CSARVTGELFF.